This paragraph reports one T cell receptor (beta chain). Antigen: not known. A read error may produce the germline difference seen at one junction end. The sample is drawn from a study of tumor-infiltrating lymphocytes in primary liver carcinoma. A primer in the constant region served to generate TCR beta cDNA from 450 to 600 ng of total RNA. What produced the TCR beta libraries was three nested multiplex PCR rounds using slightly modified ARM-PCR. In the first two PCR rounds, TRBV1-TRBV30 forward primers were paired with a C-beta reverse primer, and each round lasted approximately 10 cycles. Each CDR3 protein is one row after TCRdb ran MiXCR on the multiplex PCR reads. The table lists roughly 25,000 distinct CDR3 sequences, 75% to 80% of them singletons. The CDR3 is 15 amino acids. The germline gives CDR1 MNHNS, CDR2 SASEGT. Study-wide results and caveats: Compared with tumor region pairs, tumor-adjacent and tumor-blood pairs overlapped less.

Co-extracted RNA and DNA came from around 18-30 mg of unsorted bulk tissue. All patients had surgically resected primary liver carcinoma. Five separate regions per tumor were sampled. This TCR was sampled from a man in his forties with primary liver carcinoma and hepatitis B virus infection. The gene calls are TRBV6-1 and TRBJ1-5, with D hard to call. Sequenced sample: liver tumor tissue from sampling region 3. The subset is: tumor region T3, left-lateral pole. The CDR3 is CAISVISYSNQSQHF. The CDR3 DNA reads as TGTGCCATCAGTGTAATCTCCTATAGCAATCAGTCCCAGCATTTT.